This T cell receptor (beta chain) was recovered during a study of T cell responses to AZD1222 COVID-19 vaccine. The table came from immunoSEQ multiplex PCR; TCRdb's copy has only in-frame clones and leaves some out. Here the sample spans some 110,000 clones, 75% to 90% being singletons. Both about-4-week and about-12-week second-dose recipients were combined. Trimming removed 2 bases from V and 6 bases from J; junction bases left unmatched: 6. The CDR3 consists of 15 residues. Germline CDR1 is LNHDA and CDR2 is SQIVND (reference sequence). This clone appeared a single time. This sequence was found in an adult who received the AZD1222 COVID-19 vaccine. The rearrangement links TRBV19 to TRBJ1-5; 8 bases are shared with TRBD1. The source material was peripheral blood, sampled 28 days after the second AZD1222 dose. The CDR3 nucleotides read TGTGCCAGTAGTATACGGGCAGGGGGCAGTCAGCCCCAGCATTTT. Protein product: CASSIRAGGSQPQHF.